Sequencing of this T cell receptor beta chain was carried out in a study of Graves' ophthalmopathy and Graves' hyperthyroidism (dated by TCRdb to 2017 to 2018). Regarding the study in general: Peripheral blood was collected at initial diagnosis, prior to any treatment. To explore V-J signatures distinguishing ophthalmopathy from hyperthyroidism, a discovery set of about 99 patients (roughly 42 ophthalmopathy, 57 stable hyperthyroidism) was enrolled. The study used TCR beta repertoire signatures to distinguish Graves' ophthalmopathy from Graves' hyperthyroidism and to predict progression to ophthalmopathy. Following sampling, methimazole starting at 30 mg daily was administered to hyperthyroidism patients, and high-dose intravenous methylprednisolone was administered to ophthalmopathy patients. In about 6 hyperthyroidism patients, the T-cell repertoire of thyroid tissue was compared with the T-cell repertoire of blood. The independent validation cohort included under 20 hyperthyroidism patients plus 17 patients who later progressed from hyperthyroidism to ophthalmopathy. In total, around 130 blood samples were TCR-sequenced: roughly 45 ophthalmopathy, approximately 75 hyperthyroidism and roughly 17 hyperthyroidism-to-ophthalmopathy patients.

For repertoire sequencing, TCR beta CDR3 regions were amplified from RNA transcripts. HTBI primers and the Qiagen OneStep RT-PCR kit were used in a first-round RT-PCR, which was followed by a second-round multiplex PCR, size selection and purification. Libraries were sequenced paired-end with 100 bp reads on an Illumina HiSeq2000. Concerning the study's data processing: SOAPnuke was used for read processing, and reads with adapters, uncalled bases, a mean Phred below 15, or no exact constant-primer or identifier match were discarded. COPE v1.2.5 was used to merge the high-quality paired reads. Unique nucleotide sequences were defined as clonotypes and aligned to IMGT TRB V, D and J references using MiTCR v1.1. The analysis was limited to V-J combinations with a frequency above 0.0001, which together covered approximately 99% of the repertoires. For each V-J combination, a TCR clonal expansion and chaos score was defined as the ratio of F50 clonal expansion to chaos observed in the TCRdist matrix. Features were reduced by Welch's t-statistics and random forest to around 14 V-J combinations, which fed a naive Bayes classifier. Thyroid-blood repertoire similarity was quantified with the Morisita-Horn index. TCRdb redid the processing of the public reads, applying fastp at Q25 and MiXCR, and retained in-frame beta chains. When rows share a CDR3 protein, they turn into one entry using the most common DNA and genes. The authors' filters were not applied to this entry. Recorded for this sample are approximately 700,000 distinct CDR3 sequences; 40% of them occurred a single time. The ten most abundant clones make up about 40% of the sample.

Broader findings and caveats from the paper: Most expanded thyroid clonotypes with frequency above 0.001 were also detected in blood, suggesting blood repertoires may reflect the thyroid immune response. No statistical method was used to predetermine the sample size, and group allocation was not hidden from the investigators. In validation, the model predicted ophthalmopathy progression with nearly 71% sensitivity and approximately 72% specificity; approximately 12 predicted patients were CT-confirmed with GO in a median of approximately 6.5 months. In cross-validation, the 13-signature model distinguished ophthalmopathy from stable hyperthyroidism with just over 85% sensitivity and around 82% specificity, and in the test set the corresponding values were about 80% and 75%.

Ophthalmopathy patients were characterized by moderately to severely active disease, a Clinical Activity Score of at least 3, a NOSPECS grade of at least 4, and a disease duration under 3 months. Anyone with other autoimmune diseases, uncontrolled infections, pregnancy or lactation was excluded from the study. Diagnosis was based on clinical symptoms, serum thyroxine, TRAb, thyroid ultrasound and orbital computed tomography. Ficoll-Paque density gradient centrifugation was used to isolate PBMCs from 8 to 10 ml of fresh peripheral blood. Total RNA was extracted with Trizol reagent and quality-checked on an Agilent 2100 Bioanalyzer. This clonotype was detected only a few times. This clone's antigen is unknown. The input lacks base qualities; no much larger clone sits a single base away. CDR1 and CDR2 are read off the germline V gene as SGHTA and FQGTGA. V is pared back by 5 bases and J by 1 base, with 17 bases lying between the germline termini. Its CDR3 holds 16 amino acids, cysteine through phenylalanine. Just the 48-base CDR3 DNA is kept, in frame starting at base 1.

This receptor was taken from an adult man with Graves' ophthalmopathy. The chain is assembled from TRBV7-3 and TRBJ2-5, with the D gene too uncertain to name. Material for sequencing was peripheral blood. CDR3 sequence: CASSPRPRAGQETQYF. The sequenced DNA: TGTGCCAGCAGCCCACGGCCTCGGGCCGGCCAAGAGACCCAGTACTTC.